This TCR beta chain was recovered during a study of cytotoxic CD8 clonotypes in ibrutinib-treated CLL. Study-wide points: Clonality increased at ibrutinib response, then returned toward baseline at progression. Public clonotypes (which were uncommon) either contracted or remained stable on treatment. At the start, clonality exceeded age-matched healthy donors and followed circulating CD8+ T-cell counts.

The CDR3 is made up of 13 amino acids. Germline V gives CDR1 SGDLS, CDR2 YYNGEE. V gave up 0 bases and J gave up 9 bases, with 7 bases separating them. Regarding this clone: What it recognizes is unknown.

Method: immunoSEQ multiplex PCR; TCRdb's copy keeps in-frame clones and lacks some. The table includes around 16,000 clones, approximately 67% detected once. Sample: PBMCs, taken before ibrutinib treatment. The rearrangement joins TRBV9 to TRBJ1-6, with D maybe TRBD1 (5 bases). The TCR comes from a human donor with chronic lymphocytic leukemia. The CDR3 DNA follows: TGTGCCAGCAGCGTAGATGGGGGTTCACCCCTCCACTTT. Translation: CASSVDGGSPLHF.